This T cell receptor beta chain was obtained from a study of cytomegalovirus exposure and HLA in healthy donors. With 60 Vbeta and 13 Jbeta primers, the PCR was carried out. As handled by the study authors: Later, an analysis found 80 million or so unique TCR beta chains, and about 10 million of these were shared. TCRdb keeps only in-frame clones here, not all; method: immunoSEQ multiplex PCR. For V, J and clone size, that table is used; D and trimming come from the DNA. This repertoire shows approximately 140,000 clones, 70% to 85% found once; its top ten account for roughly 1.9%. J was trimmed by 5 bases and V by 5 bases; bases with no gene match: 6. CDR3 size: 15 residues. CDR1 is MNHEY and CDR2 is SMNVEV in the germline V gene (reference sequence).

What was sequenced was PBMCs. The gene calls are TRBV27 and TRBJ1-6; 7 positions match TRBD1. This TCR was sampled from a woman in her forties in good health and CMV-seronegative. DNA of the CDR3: TGTGCCAGCAGTCCTGTGGGACAGAATAATTCACCCCTCCACTTT. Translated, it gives CASSPVGQNNSPLHF.